A selection of T cell receptor beta chains follows, all from one sample in a study of CD8 T cells in Susac syndrome. TCRdb recomputed calls from the immunoSEQ multiplex PCR reads with MiXCR, one row per CDR3 protein. The table shows approximately 120,000 distinct CDR3 sequences, with 85% to 95% occurring only once. Sequencing used CD8+ T cells from PBMCs. The receptors stem from a human donor with multiple sclerosis. The CDR3 runs from the conserved cysteine through the conserved F or W. Each record gives: J gene, D gene, V gene, clone size, CDR3 protein, CDR3 DNA. The D gene is left open where the match is weak. Size tells how often a clone was seen (once, few, many) or the class of an expanded clone, and some rows leave it out.

>TRBJ1-3|.|TRBV11-2|.
CASSVYRRDSGNTIYF
TGTGCCAGCAGCGTCTACAGGAGGGACTCTGGAAACACCATATATTTT
>TRBJ2-1|.|TRBV12-3/TRBV12-4|once
CASTPPGKRWNEQFF
TGTGCCAGCACCCCCCCAGGGAAAAGGTGGAATGAGCAGTTCTTC
>TRBJ2-2|TRBD1|TRBV5-1|.
CASSPGTGIGELFF
TGCGCCAGCAGCCCGGGGACAGGGATCGGGGAGCTGTTTTTT
>TRBJ1-2|TRBD1|TRBV4-1|.
CASSKQGAEGYTF
TGCGCCAGCAGCAAACAGGGGGCGGAAGGCTACACCTTC
>TRBJ1-1|.|TRBV6-5|.
CASSSPTEAFF
TGTGCCAGCAGTTCACCCACTGAAGCTTTCTTT
>TRBJ1-1|TRBD1|TRBV29-1|.
CSVQGGAFF
TGCAGCGTCCAGGGGGGAGCTTTCTTT
>TRBJ2-1|TRBD1|TRBV9|.
CASSVGTGGHNEQFF
TGTGCCAGCAGCGTAGGGACAGGGGGCCACAATGAGCAGTTCTTC
>TRBJ2-1|.|TRBV5-1|.
CASSLRSSASAYNEQFF
TGCGCCAGCAGCTTGAGGTCTTCGGCTAGCGCCTACAATGAGCAGTTCTTC
>TRBJ2-6|.|TRBV30|once
CAWNYVGSGANVLTF
TGTGCCTGGAATTATGTGGGCTCCGGGGCCAACGTCCTGACTTTC
>TRBJ2-4|.|TRBV5-1|.
CASSRSTKNIQYF
TGCGCCAGCAGCCGATCAACCAAAAACATTCAGTACTTC
>TRBJ2-4|.|TRBV14|.
CASSQGRPRAKNIQYF
TGTGCCAGCAGCCAAGGGCGCCCTCGGGCCAAAAACATTCAGTACTTC
>TRBJ2-1|.|TRBV28|.
CASSPPSSLITRDTSSYNEQFF
TGTGCCAGCAGCCCACCGAGCTCACTGATAACTAGGGACACCAGCTCCTACAATGAGCAGTTCTTC
>TRBJ1-2|.|TRBV7-9|.
CASSPGELGYGYTF
TGTGCCAGCAGTCCCGGGGAACTGGGCTATGGCTACACCTTC
>TRBJ2-2|.|TRBV15|.
CATSVLQAGELFF
TGTGCCACCTCCGTTCTCCAGGCCGGGGAGCTGTTTTTT
>TRBJ1-4|.|TRBV20-1|.
CSATGPVSSEANEKLFF
TGCAGTGCTACTGGGCCCGTTTCAAGTGAGGCTAATGAAAAACTGTTTTTT
>TRBJ2-7|TRBD1|TRBV4-1|.
CASSQGPRQGPYEQYF
TGCGCCAGCAGCCAAGGGCCAAGACAGGGCCCATACGAGCAGTACTTC
>TRBJ1-4|.|TRBV15|.
CATSITGTEKLFF
TGTGCCACCAGCATCACAGGAACTGAAAAACTGTTTTTT
>TRBJ2-3|TRBD1|TRBV14|.
CASRGQGAMDTQYF
TGTGCCAGTAGAGGACAGGGGGCGATGGATACGCAGTATTTT
>TRBJ2-7|.|TRBV14|.
CASSPKNKPSYEQYF
TGTGCCAGCAGCCCCAAGAACAAACCCTCCTACGAGCAGTACTTC
>TRBJ2-1|.|TRBV11-1|.
CASSHRGGGEQFF
TGTGCCAGCAGTCATCGAGGGGGGGGTGAGCAGTTCTTC
>TRBJ2-1|TRBD1|TRBV7-3|.
CASSPNPTGGDEQFF
TGTGCCAGCAGCCCCAACCCGACAGGGGGGGATGAGCAGTTCTTC
>TRBJ1-3|.|TRBV9|.
CASSVGASSGNTIYF
TGTGCCAGCAGCGTCGGGGCTAGCTCTGGAAACACCATATATTTT
>TRBJ1-3|.|TRBV29-1|few
CSVVVAHWISGNTIYF
TGCAGCGTTGTCGTGGCTCATTGGATCTCTGGAAACACCATATATTTT
>TRBJ2-2|.|TRBV30|.
CAWSVPDWSGINTGELFF
TGTGCCTGGAGTGTCCCGGATTGGTCGGGGATCAACACCGGGGAGCTGTTTTTT
>TRBJ1-2|.|TRBV7-9|.
CASSKYRRGYTF
TGTGCCAGCAGCAAATACCGCCGGGGCTACACCTTC
>TRBJ1-1|TRBD1|TRBV19|.
CASSFYRQGGGTEAFF
TGTGCCAGTAGTTTCTATAGACAGGGGGGAGGCACTGAAGCTTTCTTT
>TRBJ1-2|.|TRBV4-1|.
CASSQETSGGYTF
TGCGCCAGCAGCCAAGAGACCAGTGGGGGCTACACCTTC
>TRBJ2-2|.|TRBV28|.
CASRQARWGTGELFF
TGTGCCAGTCGACAGGCGCGATGGGGCACCGGGGAGCTGTTTTTT
>TRBJ1-1|.|TRBV19|.
CASSIWSGNTEAFF
TGTGCCAGTAGTATTTGGAGCGGGAACACTGAAGCTTTCTTT
>TRBJ1-4|.|TRBV12-3/TRBV12-4|.
CASSYSSNEKLFF
TGTGCCAGCAGTTACTCTTCTAATGAAAAACTGTTTTTT
>TRBJ1-4|.|TRBV2|few
CASRSRGLDEKLFF
TGTGCCAGCAGAAGTCGGGGGTTGGATGAAAAACTGTTTTTT
>TRBJ2-7|TRBD2|TRBV12-3/TRBV12-4|.
CASSFGLAGTFEQYF
TGTGCCAGCAGTTTCGGACTAGCGGGGACGTTCGAGCAGTACTTC
>TRBJ2-5|.|TRBV12-3/TRBV12-4|.
CASSKGKQETQYF
TGTGCCAGCAGTAAAGGCAAGCAAGAGACCCAGTACTTC
>TRBJ2-1|.|TRBV29-1|.
CSVVGGNHNEQFF
TGCAGCGTTGTGGGGGGCAACCACAATGAGCAGTTCTTC
>TRBJ2-7|TRBD1|TRBV15|.
CATSRGQGAAYEQYF
TGTGCCACCAGCAGAGGACAGGGGGCGGCCTACGAGCAGTACTTC
>TRBJ2-1|.|TRBV11-3|.
CASSPLAGETYNEQFF
TGTGCCAGCAGCCCCCTGGCGGGTGAGACCTACAATGAGCAGTTCTTC
>TRBJ2-7|TRBD1|TRBV11-2|.
CASRGTGTGNSYEQYF
TGTGCCAGCAGAGGAACCGGGACAGGGAATTCCTACGAGCAGTACTTC
>TRBJ2-1|.|TRBV4-1|.
CASSPRTATYNEQFF
TGCGCCAGCAGCCCCCGGACAGCAACCTACAATGAGCAGTTCTTC
>TRBJ1-6|TRBD1|TRBV24-1|.
CATSARDRDSPLHF
TGTGCCACCAGTGCCCGGGACAGAGATTCACCCCTCCACTTT
>TRBJ2-5|TRBD2|TRBV27|.
CASSPQRGRRETQYF
TGTGCCAGCAGTCCCCAGCGGGGGCGAAGGGAGACCCAGTACTTC
>TRBJ1-5|.|TRBV10-3|.
CAISESMGPRNQPQHF
TGTGCCATCAGTGAGTCGATGGGGCCCAGAAATCAGCCCCAGCATTTT
>TRBJ2-5|TRBD2|TRBV5-4|.
CASSLRASGKETQYF
TGTGCCAGCAGCTTGAGGGCTAGCGGGAAAGAGACCCAGTACTTC
>TRBJ2-1|.|TRBV2|.
CASSLSEGSSYNEQFF
TGTGCCAGCAGCCTTTCTGAGGGGAGCTCCTACAATGAGCAGTTCTTC
>TRBJ2-1|TRBD1|TRBV11-2|.
CASSLDRWDRYTSSSYNEQFF
TGTGCCAGCAGCTTAGATCGATGGGACAGGTATACTTCTAGCTCCTACAATGAGCAGTTCTTC
>TRBJ2-1|.|TRBV4-1|.
CASSQELAYNEQFF
TGCGCCAGCAGCCAAGAACTAGCCTACAATGAGCAGTTCTTC
>TRBJ1-1|.|TRBV19|.
CASSISAVAEAFF
TGTGCCAGTAGTATATCGGCGGTCGCTGAAGCTTTCTTT
>TRBJ2-1|TRBD1|TRBV20-1|.
CSGGTESSYNEQFF
TGCAGTGGGGGGACAGAGAGCTCCTACAATGAGCAGTTCTTC
>TRBJ1-3|.|TRBV2|.
CASSAGTSGSGNTIYF
TGTGCCAGCAGTGCCGGGACTTCGGGCTCTGGAAACACCATATATTTT
>TRBJ1-1|TRBD1|TRBV19|.
CASFRGRGLNTEAFF
TGTGCCAGTTTTAGAGGTAGGGGGCTGAACACTGAAGCTTTCTTT
>TRBJ2-5|.|TRBV7-9|.
CASSLFGGVEETQYF
TGTGCCAGCAGCTTATTTGGAGGGGTTGAGGAGACCCAGTACTTC
>TRBJ2-2|.|TRBV7-1|.
CASLITPQQRKTGVARLTGELFF
TGTGCCAGCTTAATAACTCCCCAACAACGCAAAACAGGCGTGGCTAGACTAACCGGGGAGCTGTTTTTT
>TRBJ2-5|TRBD1|TRBV30|.
CAWSGTGLSETQYF
TGTGCCTGGAGTGGGACAGGGCTTTCAGAGACCCAGTACTTC
>TRBJ2-3|TRBD1|TRBV28|.
CASSQGADSTDTQYF
TGTGCCAGTTCACAGGGGGCTGATAGCACAGATACGCAGTATTTT
>TRBJ1-1|TRBD1|TRBV20-1|.
CSAQKVPGGGTEAFF
TGCAGTGCCCAGAAGGTTCCAGGGGGGGGCACTGAAGCTTTCTTT
>TRBJ2-3|TRBD1|TRBV7-2|.
CASSTRQGGSTDTQYF
TGTGCCAGCAGCACCCGACAGGGGGGGAGCACAGATACGCAGTATTTT
>TRBJ2-3|.|TRBV5-6|few
CASTENTDTQYF
TGTGCCAGCACCGAGAACACGGATACGCAGTATTTT
>TRBJ2-7|.|TRBV28|.
CASSWTPSDWTRDEQYF
TGTGCCAGCAGTTGGACCCCCTCGGACTGGACTCGAGACGAGCAGTACTTC
>TRBJ1-2|TRBD1|TRBV6-5|.
CASSPYDRGHGYTF
TGTGCCAGCAGTCCTTACGACAGGGGGCACGGCTACACCTTC
>TRBJ2-1|TRBD2|TRBV7-9|.
CASSGGRGYNEQFF
TGTGCCAGCAGCGGGGGGAGGGGATACAATGAGCAGTTCTTC
>TRBJ2-7|.|TRBV15|few
CATPRLDSKSYEQYF
TGTGCCACCCCCAGGTTGGACAGTAAATCCTACGAGCAGTACTTC